This T cell receptor beta chain was observed in a study of blood T cell repertoires in COVID-19. Study-wide background: Researchers got acute and convalescent COVID-19 samples from the United States, Italy and Spain. T cells, B-cell-depleted T cells, or PBMCs supplied cDNA or gDNA.

Germline CDR1 is GTSNPN and CDR2 is SVGIG (reference sequence). After removal of 1 base from V and 0 bases from J, the junction contained 6 bases not matched to a gene. CDR3 size: 16 residues. In the authors' methods: Reference gene primers were amplified, and this amplification served to estimate nucleated cell counts. Here immunoSEQ multiplex PCR was the method, and the copy in TCRdb shows in-frame clones only, minus some. V and J calls and clone size are copied from that table; D and trimming were computed from the DNA. The data contain about 150,000 clones, roughly four fifths of them singletons.

The clonotype originates from an elderly woman with acute or convalescent COVID-19. Sequenced: peripheral blood. The V gene is TRBV30, the J gene TRBJ1-3; TRBD1 matches at 7 bases. The CDR3 loop is CAWSARQGNSGNTIYF. The CDR3 DNA reads TGTGCCTGGAGTGCCCGACAGGGCAACTCTGGAAACACCATATATTTT.